The clone carrying this TCR beta chain was observed once. Its matching antigen is unknown. With only one base between it and a far larger clone, this is likely a read error. The sample contains more than one DNA sequence encoding this CDR3. The CDR3 is made up of 12 amino acids. In germline, CDR1 is MDHEN, CDR2 SYDVKM. The sample comes from a study of shared clonotypes between healthy human individuals. Repertoires were generated with immunoSEQ multiplex PCR, while TCRdb's copy carries only in-frame clones and drops some. The top ten clones hold roughly 43% of a sample with more than 80,000 clones, 67% of them seen once. Study-wide results and caveats: The authors expected sequencing depth to affect clonotype sharing among donors.

This rearrangement joins TRBV28 to TRBJ2-5; TRBD1 is a possible D gene (6 bases). The closer fit of TRBJ2-7 to the DNA end suggests the J call may be wrong. The sample comprised memory CD8+ T cells sorted from blood. As for subset: CD45RO+ cells pooled with CCR7-negative TemRA cells. The receptor comes from a man aged 30 to 45 in good health. The DNA of the CDR3 is TGTGCCAGCAGCCGGACAGACTACGAGCAGTACTTC. Amino acids: CASSRTDYEQYF.